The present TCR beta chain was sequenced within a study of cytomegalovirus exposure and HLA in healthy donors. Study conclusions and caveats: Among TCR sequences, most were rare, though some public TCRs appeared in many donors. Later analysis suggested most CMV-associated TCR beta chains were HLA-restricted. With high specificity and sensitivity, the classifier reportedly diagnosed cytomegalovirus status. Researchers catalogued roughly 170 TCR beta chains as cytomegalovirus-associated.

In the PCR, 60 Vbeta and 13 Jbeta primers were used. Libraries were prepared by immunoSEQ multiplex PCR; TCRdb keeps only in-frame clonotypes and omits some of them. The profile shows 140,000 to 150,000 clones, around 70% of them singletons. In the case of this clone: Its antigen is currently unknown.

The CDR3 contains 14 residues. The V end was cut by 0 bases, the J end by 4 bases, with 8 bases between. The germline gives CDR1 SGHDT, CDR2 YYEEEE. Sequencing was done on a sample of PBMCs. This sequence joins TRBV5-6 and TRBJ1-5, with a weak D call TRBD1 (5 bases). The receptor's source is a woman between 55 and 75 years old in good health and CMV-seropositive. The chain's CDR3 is CASSLVGLNQPQHF. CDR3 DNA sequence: TGTGCCAGCAGCTTGGTGGGGCTGAATCAGCCCCAGCATTTT.